Each of the 21 T cell receptor beta chains below was sequenced from the same sample in a study of identical twins. Each CDR3 protein gets one entry after TCRdb re-called the 5' RACE reads with MiXCR. The sample holds approximately 490,000 distinct CDR3 sequences, 20% to 25% seen once. This sample also belongs to another study, concerning yellow fever vaccine responses in identical twins.

The sample consisted of CD4+ T cells sorted from blood. The receptors here all came from a woman aged 18-30 years in good health.

This clonotype has only a few counts. CDR3 nucleotides: TGTGCCAGCAGCTTCATAGCGGGAGTTGGGTACAATGAGCAGTTCTTC. Protein: CASSFIAGVGYNEQFF. The V call is TRBV9, the J call TRBJ2-1, with TRBD2 matching over 9 bases. There are 16 residues in the CDR3. J gave up 4 bases and V 4 bases, and 9 bases lay outside the gene matches. CDR1 SGDLS and CDR2 YYNGEE come from the germline V gene.

This clonotype was detected ten times or more. The V and J genes are TRBV5-1 and TRBJ2-2; D not resolved. Germline CDR1 and CDR2: SGHRS and YFSETQ. The V end was cut by 4 bases, the J end by 0 bases, with 13 bases between. The CDR3 covers 16 residues. CDR3 in amino acids: CASSPTGFANTGELFF. CDR3 DNA sequence: TGCGCCAGCAGCCCGACGGGCTTCGCGAACACCGGGGAGCTGTTTTTT. Supplemented by reference TRBV5-1 and TRBJ2-2, the full variable domain reads KAGVTQTPRYLIKTRGQQVTLSCSPISGHRSVSWYQQTPGQGLQFLFEYFSETQRNKGNFPGRFSGRQFSNSRSEMNVSTLELGDSALYLCASSPTGFANTGELFFGEGSRLTVL.

This clonotype was recorded a few times. In DNA, the CDR3 is TGTGCCAGCAGCCAAGAAGGACAGGGACAGAACACTGAAGCTTTCTTT. Translated, it gives CASSQEGQGQNTEAFF. This chain links TRBV4-2 with TRBJ1-1; 8 bases map to TRBD1. V shed 0 bases, J shed 1 base, and the junction held 4 bases outside the gene matches. This CDR3 has 16 residues. Germline assignment: CDR1 LGHNA and CDR2 YNFKEQ.

This rearrangement joins TRBV12-3 or TRBV12-4 to TRBJ2-3, with a tentative D call TRBD2 (7 bases). V was shortened by 5 bases and J by 3 bases, with 15 bases between the two germline ends. The CDR3 extends over 15 amino acids. This CDR3 reads CASSPGQRGTDTQYF. The CDR3 coding sequence is TGTGCCAGCAGTCCCGGACAGCGGGGAACAGATACGCAGTATTTT.

This chain uses TRBV5-1 with TRBJ2-1, with TRBD2 matching 8 bases. Germline loops: CDR1 SGHRS, CDR2 YFSETQ. Germline trimming cut 4 bases from V and 0 bases from J; bases unmatched to any gene: 18. The CDR3 totals 20 residues. The CDR3 DNA is TGCGCCAGCAGCCCCAGTAGGCTAGCGGGCCTCCTGGACTCCTACAATGAGCAGTTCTTC. Amino acid sequence: CASSPSRLAGLLDSYNEQFF.

This clonotype was seen a few times. The chain carries TRBV5-6 and TRBJ2-5; D unresolved. This CDR3 is built from 14 residues. Germline CDR1 and CDR2: SGHDT and YYEEEE. V was trimmed by 1 base and J by 2 bases, leaving 9 bases between them. DNA of the CDR3: TGTGCCAGCAGCTTGAGGAGCAGGCAAGAGACCCAGTACTTC. Protein product: CASSLRSRQETQYF.

This clonotype was counted between two and nine times. The gene calls are TRBV10-3 and TRBJ2-5; tentatively, D is TRBD1 (5 bases). The CDR3 totals 14 residues. V gave up 5 bases and J gave up 2 bases, with 12 bases separating them. Germline V gene lookup returns CDR1 ENHRY and CDR2 SYGVKD. The CDR3 DNA sequence: TGTGCCATCAGTAGTAAAGGGGTGCAAGAGACCCAGTACTTC. Its translation: CAISSKGVQETQYF.

The chain uses TRBV20-1 and TRBJ2-1; D gene unclear. CDR1 and CDR2 from the germline V gene are DFQATT and SNEGSKA (reference sequence). This CDR3 is 14 amino acids long. The V end was cut by 3 bases, the J end by 5 bases, with 14 bases between. The CDR3, as DNA: TGCAGTGCTAGCTTGCGCGGTAAGCACAATGAGCAGTTCTTC. Its translation: CSASLRGKHNEQFF.

The rearrangement joins TRBV19 to TRBJ2-6; 7 bases align to TRBD1. CDR1 is LNHDA, CDR2 SQIVND, per germline (reference sequence). The CDR3 has 14 amino acids. V lost 7 bases to trimming and J lost 0 bases; unmatched junction nucleotides: 0. The CDR3 bases are TGTGCCAGTAACAGGGGCTCTGGGGCCAACGTCCTGACTTTC. Its protein is CASNRGSGANVLTF.

The gene calls are TRBV20-1 and TRBJ2-5, with D possibly TRBD2 on 5 matching bases. V shed 6 bases and J shed 3 bases, with 17 bases lying between them. The length of the CDR3 is 14 residues. The germline V gene has CDR1 DFQATT and CDR2 SNEGSKA (reference sequence). In DNA, the CDR3 is TGCAGTGCAGACCCGGGGAATACGGAAGAGACCCAGTACTTC. It is translated as CSADPGNTEETQYF.

J is TRBJ2-5 and V is TRBV6-5, with D tentatively TRBD1 or TRBD2 (5 bases each). Germline V gene data show CDR1 as MNHEY and CDR2 as SVGAGI. The CDR3 is 15 residues long. Deletions cut 2 bases from V and 5 bases from J, with 15 bases between. This chain's CDR3 is CASSYSGVEGETQYF. The CDR3 bases are TGTGCCAGCAGTTACAGTGGGGTAGAGGGGGAGACCCAGTACTTC.

V usage is TRBV7-9 and J usage is TRBJ2-2, with D possibly TRBD2 on 6 matching bases. The CDR3 length is 16 residues. V gave up 5 bases and J gave up 1 base, with 14 bases separating them. Per the germline V gene, CDR1 is SEHNR and CDR2 is FQNEAQ (reference sequence). The CDR3 reads CASSPLGGKNTGELFF. The CDR3, as DNA: TGTGCCAGCAGCCCACTAGGCGGGAAGAACACCGGGGAGCTGTTTTTT.

This clonotype was seen a handful of times. Written as DNA, the CDR3 is TGTGCCAGCAGTCCCCAGGCTGCGGCCGGGGAGCTGTTTTTT. The encoded protein is CASSPQAAAGELFF. This rearrangement joins TRBV12-3 or TRBV12-4 to TRBJ2-2; no clear D gene. The CDR3 extends over 14 amino acids. V was shortened by 5 bases and J by 6 bases, with 13 bases between the two germline ends.

This chain joins TRBV3-1 and TRBJ2-7; 8 bases map to TRBD2. The trim removed 1 base at V and 3 bases at J, leaving 2 bases unmatched. The germline V gene has CDR1 LGHDT and CDR2 YNNKEL (reference sequence). CDR3 length equals 14 residues. The CDR3 sequence is CASSQGLAGYEQYF. CDR3 nucleotide sequence: TGTGCCAGCAGCCAAGGCCTAGCGGGCTACGAGCAGTACTTC.

This chain connects TRBV2 to TRBJ2-1; possible D gene TRBD2, 6 bases. V lost 8 bases, J lost 5 bases, and 16 bases lay in between. This CDR3 has 14 amino acids. Germline V gene lookup returns CDR1 SNHLY and CDR2 FYNNEI. CDR3 in amino acids: CASGSGTLNNEQFF. CDR3 DNA: TGTGCCAGCGGCTCCGGGACTCTAAACAATGAGCAGTTCTTC.

This rearrangement joins TRBV7-9 to TRBJ2-1, with 10 bases fitting TRBD1. J gave up 6 bases and V 0 bases, and 5 bases lay outside the gene matches. Germline assignment: CDR1 SEHNR and CDR2 FQNEAQ (reference sequence). The CDR3 covers 16 residues. In DNA, the CDR3 is TGTGCCAGCAGCTTAGCGACAGGGGGCCTGATCAATGAGCAGTTCTTC. Its translation: CASSLATGGLINEQFF. Full variable domain (rest looked up from reference TRBV7-9 and TRBJ2-1): DTGVSQNPRHKITKRGQNVTFRCDPISEHNRLYWYRQTLGQGPEFLTYFQNEAQLEKSRLLSDRFSAERPKGSFSTLEIQRTEQGDSAMYLCASSLATGGLINEQFFGPGTRLTVL.

The chain is built from TRBV12-3 or TRBV12-4 and TRBJ2-4, with 13 bases lining up with TRBD2. V shed 6 bases and J 2 bases; nucleotides not matched to a gene: 4. This CDR3 region has 16 residues. This CDR3 is CASRSTSGRTKNIQYF. The CDR3 DNA reads TGTGCCAGCAGGTCGACTAGCGGGAGGACCAAAAACATTCAGTACTTC.

The chain employs TRBV27 and TRBJ2-3; D call uncertain. The germline gives CDR1 MNHEY, CDR2 SMNVEV (reference sequence). Trimming removed 2 bases at V and 7 bases at J, with 10 bases between. The CDR3 is 13 residues long. The CDR3 sequence: CASSLRQSNTQYF. The CDR3 DNA reads as TGTGCCAGCAGTTTAAGGCAGTCAAATACGCAGTATTTT.

This clonotype was counted only a few times. This chain links TRBV4-1 with TRBJ1-1, with TRBD1 identical over 10 bases. The J segment lost 8 bases and the V segment lost 1 base, leaving 10 bases of the junction unmatched. Germline-derived CDR1 and CDR2 are MGHRA and YSYEKL. The CDR3 extends over 16 amino acids. The chain's CDR3 is CASSQVATGGAPEAFF. CDR3 DNA: TGCGCCAGCAGCCAAGTGGCGACAGGGGGCGCCCCCGAAGCTTTCTTT.

The gene calls are TRBV20-1 and TRBJ2-1; maybe TRBD1 (6 bases). Trimming removed 2 bases from V and 6 bases from J, with 11 bases in between. The germline V gene encodes CDR1 DFQATT and CDR2 SNEGSKA (reference sequence). The CDR3 totals 13 residues. In DNA, the CDR3 is TGCAGTGCTAGACCCGTACAGGGCAATGAGCAGTTCTTC. Its protein product is CSARPVQGNEQFF.

This clonotype has at least ten counts. The rearrangement joins TRBV20-1 to TRBJ1-1, with D perhaps matching TRBD1 (5 bases). This CDR3 contains 13 residues. V lost 4 bases and J lost 2, with 11 bases in between. CDR1 DFQATT and CDR2 SNEGSKA come from the germline V gene (reference sequence). The CDR3 region is CSATGPKNTEAFF. DNA of the CDR3: TGCAGTGCTACGGGACCCAAAAACACTGAAGCTTTCTTT.